The T cell receptor beta chain described here comes from a study of T cells in Graves' hyperthyroidism and ophthalmopathy. Study-level background: The initial diagnosis was the point when peripheral blood was collected, ahead of any treatment. Overall study results and limits: Blood shared most expanded thyroid clonotypes above 0.001.

Each 10 ml fresh peripheral blood draw supplied the PBMCs. Amplified regions were TCR beta CDR3 sequences from RNA transcripts. The HTBI primer set was used in a first-round RT-PCR of the TCR CDR3. TCRdb passed the multiplex PCR reads through MiXCR, listing each CDR3 protein once. The data show 500,000 to 650,000 distinct CDR3 sequences, 13% to 15% seen once. This clonotype appeared many times. Its target is unknown. This sequence was found in a woman between 35 and 50 years old with Graves' hyperthyroidism. Material for sequencing was blood.

The DNA of the CDR3 is TGCAGTGCTAGAGATTTTTCGGAGAACACTGAAGCTTTCTTT. Protein product: CSARDFSENTEAFF. The chain employs TRBV20-1 and TRBJ1-1; no definite D call. V lost 0 bases and J lost 1, with 9 bases in between. CDR1 and CDR2 (germline): DFQATT, SNEGSKA (reference sequence). CDR3 length equals 14 residues.